This T cell receptor beta chain was identified in a study of blood T cell repertoires in COVID-19. TCRdb keeps only in-frame clones here, not all; method: immunoSEQ multiplex PCR. The sample shows about 360,000 clones, roughly 86% of them seen only once. CDR3 length: 13 residues. With 5 bases removed from V and 8 bases from J, the gap between germline ends came to 12 bases. Germline V gene data show CDR1 as MDHEN and CDR2 as SYDVKM. Input material: peripheral blood. The chain has TRBV28 and TRBJ1-4, with D hard to call. The sequence came from a human donor in a cohort sampled during active COVID-19. This CDR3 is CASSLRSWEKLFF. CDR3 DNA sequence: TGTGCCAGCAGTCTCAGAAGTTGGGAAAAACTGTTTTTT. The variable domain in full, completed from reference TRBV28 and TRBJ1-4, reads DVKVTQSSRYLVKRTGEKVFLECVQDMDHENMFWYRQDPGLGLRLIYFSYDVKMKEKGDIPEGYSVSREKKERFSLILESASTNQTSMYLCASSLRSWEKLFFGSGTQLSVL.